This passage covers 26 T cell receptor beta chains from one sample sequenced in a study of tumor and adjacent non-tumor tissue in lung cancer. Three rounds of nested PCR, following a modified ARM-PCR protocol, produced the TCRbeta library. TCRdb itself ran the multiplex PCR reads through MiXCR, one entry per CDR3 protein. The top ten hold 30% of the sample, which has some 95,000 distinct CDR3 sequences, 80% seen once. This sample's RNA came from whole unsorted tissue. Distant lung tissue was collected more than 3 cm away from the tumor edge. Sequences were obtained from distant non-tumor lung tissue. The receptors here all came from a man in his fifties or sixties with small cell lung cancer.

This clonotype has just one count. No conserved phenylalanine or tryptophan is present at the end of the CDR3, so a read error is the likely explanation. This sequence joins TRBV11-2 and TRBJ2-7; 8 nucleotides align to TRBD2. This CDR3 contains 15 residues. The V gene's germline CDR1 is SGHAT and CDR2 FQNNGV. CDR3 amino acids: CASSPTAGASYEQYS. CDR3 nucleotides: TGCGCCAGCAGCCCTACAGCGGGGGCCTCCTATGAGCAGTACTCC.

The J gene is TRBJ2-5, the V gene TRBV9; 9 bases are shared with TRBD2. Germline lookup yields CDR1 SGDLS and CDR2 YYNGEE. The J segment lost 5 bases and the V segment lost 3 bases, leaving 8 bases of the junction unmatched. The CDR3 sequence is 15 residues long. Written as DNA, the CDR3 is TGTGCCAGCAGCGCATCCTCAACTAGCGGGGAGACCCAGTACTTC. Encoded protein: CASSASSTSGETQYF.

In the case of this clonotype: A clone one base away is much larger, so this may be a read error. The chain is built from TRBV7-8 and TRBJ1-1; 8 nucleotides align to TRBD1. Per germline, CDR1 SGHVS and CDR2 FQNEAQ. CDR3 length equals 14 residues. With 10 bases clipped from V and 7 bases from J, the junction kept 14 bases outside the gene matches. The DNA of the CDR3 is TGTGCCAACAGGGGGGCGGATAGAAGAATTGAAGCTTTCTTT. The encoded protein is CANRGADRRIEAFF.

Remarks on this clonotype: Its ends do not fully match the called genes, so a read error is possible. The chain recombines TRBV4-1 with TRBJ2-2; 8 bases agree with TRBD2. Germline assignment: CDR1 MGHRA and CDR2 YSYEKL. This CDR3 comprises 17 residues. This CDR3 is CTSSSRTSRTNTGELLF. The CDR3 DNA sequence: TGCACCAGCAGCTCCCGGACTAGCAGGACGAACACCGGGGAGCTGTTGTTT.

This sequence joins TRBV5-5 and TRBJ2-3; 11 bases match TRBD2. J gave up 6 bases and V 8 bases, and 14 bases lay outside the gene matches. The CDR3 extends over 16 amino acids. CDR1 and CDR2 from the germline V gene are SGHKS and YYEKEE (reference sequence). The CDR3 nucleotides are TGTGCCAGGAACTTGGAGCTAGCGGGAGGTAGGGATACGCAGTATTTT. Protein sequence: CARNLELAGGRDTQYF. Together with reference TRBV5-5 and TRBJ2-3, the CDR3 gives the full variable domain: DAGVTQSPTHLIKTRGQQVTLRCSPISGHKSVSWYQQVLGQGPQFIFQYYEKEERGRGNFPDRFSARQFPNYSSELNVNALLLGDSALYLCARNLELAGGRDTQYFGPGTRLTVL.

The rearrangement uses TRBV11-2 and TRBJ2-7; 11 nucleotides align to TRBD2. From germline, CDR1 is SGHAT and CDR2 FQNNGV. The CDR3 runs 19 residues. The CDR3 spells CASSFRVSGRANLYYEQYV. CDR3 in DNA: TGTGCCAGCAGCTTTAGGGTTAGCGGGAGGGCGAACCTTTACTACGAGCAGTACGTT.

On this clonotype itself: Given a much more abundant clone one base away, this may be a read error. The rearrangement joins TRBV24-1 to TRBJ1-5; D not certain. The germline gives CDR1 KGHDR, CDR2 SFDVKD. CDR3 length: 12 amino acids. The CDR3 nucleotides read TGTGCCGCCAGTGACGGGAATCAGCCCCAGCATTTT. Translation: CAASDGNQPQHF.

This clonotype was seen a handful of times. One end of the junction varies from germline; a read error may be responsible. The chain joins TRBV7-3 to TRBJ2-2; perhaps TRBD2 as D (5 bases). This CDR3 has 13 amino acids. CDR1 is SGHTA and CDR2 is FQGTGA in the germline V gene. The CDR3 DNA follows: TGTGCCAGCACCTCGACGAACACCCGGGAACTGTTTTTT. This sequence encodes CASTSTNTRELFF.

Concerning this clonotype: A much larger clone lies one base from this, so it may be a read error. The CDR3 is CANSSSGNEQFF. DNA for the CDR3: TGCGCCAACAGCTCGTCGGGGAATGAGCAGTTCTTC. The chain has TRBV5-1 and TRBJ2-1; a possible D gene is TRBD2 (5 bases). This CDR3 is 12 amino acids long. Germline V gives CDR1 SGHRS, CDR2 YFSETQ.

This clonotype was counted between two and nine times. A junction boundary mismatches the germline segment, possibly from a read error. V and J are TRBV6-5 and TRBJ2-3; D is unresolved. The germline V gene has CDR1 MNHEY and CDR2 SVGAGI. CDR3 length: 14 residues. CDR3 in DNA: TGTACCAGCAGTTCAGGTTATGGTACAGATACGCAGTATTTT. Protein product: CTSSSGYGTDTQYF.

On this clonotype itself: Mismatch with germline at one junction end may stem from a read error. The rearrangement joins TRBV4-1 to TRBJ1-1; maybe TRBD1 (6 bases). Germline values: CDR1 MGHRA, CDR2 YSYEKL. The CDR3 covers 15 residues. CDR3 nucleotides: TGCGCCAGCAGCCCAAAGTTGGGGGCGAACACTGCAGCTTTCTTC. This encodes CASSPKLGANTAAFF.

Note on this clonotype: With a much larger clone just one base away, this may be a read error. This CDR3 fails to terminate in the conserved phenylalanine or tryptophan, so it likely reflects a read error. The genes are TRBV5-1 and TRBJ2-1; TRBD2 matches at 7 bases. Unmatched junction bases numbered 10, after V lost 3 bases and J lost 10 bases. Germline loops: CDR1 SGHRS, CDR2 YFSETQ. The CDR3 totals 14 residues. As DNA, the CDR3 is TGCGCCAGCAGCTCTACCGGGACTAACGACGAGCAGTTCATC. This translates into CASSSTGTNDEQFI.

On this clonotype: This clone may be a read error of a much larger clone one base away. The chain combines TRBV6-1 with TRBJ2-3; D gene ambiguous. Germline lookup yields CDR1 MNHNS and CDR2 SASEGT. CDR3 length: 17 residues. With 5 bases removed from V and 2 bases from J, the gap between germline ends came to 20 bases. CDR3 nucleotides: TGTGCCAGCAGTCATCGACGGTTTGTGATTAACACAGATACGCAGTATTTT. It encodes CASSHRRFVINTDTQYF.

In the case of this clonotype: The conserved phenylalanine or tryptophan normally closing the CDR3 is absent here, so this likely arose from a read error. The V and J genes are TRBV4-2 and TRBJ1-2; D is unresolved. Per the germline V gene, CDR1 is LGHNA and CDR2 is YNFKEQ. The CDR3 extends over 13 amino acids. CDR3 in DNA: TGTGCCAGCAGCCAAGACGTAAGCTATGACTACACCTTG. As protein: CASSQDVSYDYTL.

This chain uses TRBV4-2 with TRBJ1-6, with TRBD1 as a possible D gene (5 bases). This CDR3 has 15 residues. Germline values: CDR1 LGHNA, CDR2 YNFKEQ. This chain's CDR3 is CTRSQDLRGGSPLHF. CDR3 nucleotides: TGTACTAGGAGCCAAGATTTAAGGGGCGGTTCACCCCTCCACTTT.

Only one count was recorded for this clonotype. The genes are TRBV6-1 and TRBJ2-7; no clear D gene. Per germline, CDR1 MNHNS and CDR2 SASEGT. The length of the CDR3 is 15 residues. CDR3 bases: TGTGCCAGCAACACAATCGTGTCGTCCTTCTACGAGGAGTACGTC. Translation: CASNTIVSSFYEEYV.

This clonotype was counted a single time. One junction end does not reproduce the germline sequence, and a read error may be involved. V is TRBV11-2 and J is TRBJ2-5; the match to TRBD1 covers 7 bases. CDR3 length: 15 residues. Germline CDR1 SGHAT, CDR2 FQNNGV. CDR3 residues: CVSRDARGGGEAQYF. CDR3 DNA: TGTGTCAGCAGGGACGCACGAGGGGGCGGAGAGGCCCAGTACTTC.

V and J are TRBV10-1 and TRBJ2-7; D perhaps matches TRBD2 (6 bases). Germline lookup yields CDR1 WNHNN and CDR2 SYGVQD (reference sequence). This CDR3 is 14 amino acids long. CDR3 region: CVSSEGGSPNDQYV. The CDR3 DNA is TGCGTCAGCAGTGAAGGAGGGAGTCCTAACGATCAGTACGTC.

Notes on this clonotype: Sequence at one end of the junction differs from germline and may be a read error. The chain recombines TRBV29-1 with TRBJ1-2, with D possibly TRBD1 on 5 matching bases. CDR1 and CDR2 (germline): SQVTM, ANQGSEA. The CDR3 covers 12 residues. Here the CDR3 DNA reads TGCAGTGCCAGGGACTCCAACTATGGCTACATCTTC. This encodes CSARDSNYGYIF.

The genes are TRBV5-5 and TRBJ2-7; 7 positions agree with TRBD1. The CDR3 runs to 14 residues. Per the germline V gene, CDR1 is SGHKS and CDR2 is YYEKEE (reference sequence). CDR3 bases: TGTGCCAGCAACCCGGGACAGCATCTCTACAAGCAGTACGTC. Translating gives CASNPGQHLYKQYV.

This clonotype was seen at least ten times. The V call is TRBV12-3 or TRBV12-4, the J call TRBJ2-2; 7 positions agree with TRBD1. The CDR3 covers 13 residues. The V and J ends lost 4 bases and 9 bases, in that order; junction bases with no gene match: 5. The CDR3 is CASSSQGNRELFF. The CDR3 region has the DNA TGTGCCAGCAGTTCACAGGGGAACAGGGAGCTGTTTTTT.

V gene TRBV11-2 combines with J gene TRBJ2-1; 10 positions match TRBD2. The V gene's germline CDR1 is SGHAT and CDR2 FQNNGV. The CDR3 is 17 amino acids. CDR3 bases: TGTGCAAGCTTAGGAGTAGCGGGAGGCTACTACTACAATGAGCAGTTCTTC. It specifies CASLGVAGGYYYNEQFF.

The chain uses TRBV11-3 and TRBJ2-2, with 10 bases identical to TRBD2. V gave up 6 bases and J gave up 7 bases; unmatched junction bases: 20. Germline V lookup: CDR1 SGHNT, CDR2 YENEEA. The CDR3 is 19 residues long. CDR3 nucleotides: TGTGCCAGCAGTCGTGATGACACAAGACTAGCGGGTCGCATCGGGGAGCTGTTTTTT. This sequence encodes CASSRDDTRLAGRIGELFF.

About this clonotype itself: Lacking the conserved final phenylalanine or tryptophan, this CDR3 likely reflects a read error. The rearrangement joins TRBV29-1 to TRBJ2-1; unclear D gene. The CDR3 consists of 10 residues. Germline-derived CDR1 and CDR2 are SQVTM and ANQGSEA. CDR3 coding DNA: TGCAGTGTTGCAGACTCGCAGCAGTTCTTA. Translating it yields CSVADSQQFL.

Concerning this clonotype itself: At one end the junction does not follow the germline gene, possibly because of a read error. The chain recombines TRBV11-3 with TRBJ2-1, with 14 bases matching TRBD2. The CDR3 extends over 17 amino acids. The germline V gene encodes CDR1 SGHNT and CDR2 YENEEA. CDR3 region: CASSSGLAGAPYNEQFF. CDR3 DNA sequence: TGTGCCAGCAGCTCGGGACTAGCGGGAGCGCCCTACAATGAGCAATTCTTC.

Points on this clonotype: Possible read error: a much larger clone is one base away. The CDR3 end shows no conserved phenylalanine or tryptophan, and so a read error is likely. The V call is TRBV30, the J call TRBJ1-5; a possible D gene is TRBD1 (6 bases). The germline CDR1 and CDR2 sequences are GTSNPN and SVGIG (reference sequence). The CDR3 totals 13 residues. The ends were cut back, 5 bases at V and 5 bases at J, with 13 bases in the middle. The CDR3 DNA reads TGTGCCTGGGGAACGGACAGCTATCAGCCCCAGCATTAT. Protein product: CAWGTDSYQPQHY.